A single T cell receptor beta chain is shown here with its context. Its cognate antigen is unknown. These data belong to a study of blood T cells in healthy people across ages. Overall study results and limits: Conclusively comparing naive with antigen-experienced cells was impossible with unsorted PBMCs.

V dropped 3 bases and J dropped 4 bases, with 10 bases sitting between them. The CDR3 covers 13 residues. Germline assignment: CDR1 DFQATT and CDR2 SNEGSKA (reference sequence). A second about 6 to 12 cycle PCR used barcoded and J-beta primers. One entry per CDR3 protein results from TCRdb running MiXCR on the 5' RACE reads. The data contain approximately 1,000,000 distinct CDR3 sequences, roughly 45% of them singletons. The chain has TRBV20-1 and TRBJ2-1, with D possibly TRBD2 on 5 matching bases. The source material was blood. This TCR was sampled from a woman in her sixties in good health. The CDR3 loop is CSASFPGYNEQFF. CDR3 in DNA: TGCAGTGCTAGTTTTCCGGGATACAATGAGCAGTTCTTC.